This is a list of T cell receptor beta chains from one sample in a study of blood T cell repertoires in COVID-19. Assay: immunoSEQ multiplex PCR; the TCRdb copy retains only in-frame clones and omits some. The table shows approximately 300,000 clones, with about four fifths occurring only once. The source material was peripheral blood. The receptor set was obtained from a person aged 65 to 79 with COVID-19, enrolled during active disease. Each CDR3 is given with its conserved first and last residue. The D gene is left open where the match is weak. Expanded clones get a size class; other rows say once, few or many, or leave the size out.

J,V,D,size,length,CDR3,DNA
TRBJ1-5,TRBV19,-,once,15,CASKQDSQINQPQHF,TGTGCCAGTAAACAAGACTCTCAAATAAATCAGCCCCAGCATTTT
TRBJ2-1,TRBV5-4,TRBD2,-,15,CASSPPGGLHNEQFF,TGTGCCAGCAGCCCCCCGGGGGGTCTACACAATGAGCAGTTCTTC
TRBJ2-7,TRBV5-4,-,-,13,CASSLGRSYEQYF,TGTGCCAGCAGCTTGGGCAGATCCTACGAGCAGTACTTC
TRBJ1-1,TRBV19,-,once,14,CASSRETVNTEAFF,TGTGCCAGTAGTAGAGAGACAGTGAACACTGAAGCTTTCTTT
TRBJ1-1,TRBV18,-,few,12,CASSPRDTEAFF,TGTGCCAGCTCACCCCGGGACACTGAAGCTTTCTTT
TRBJ2-2,TRBV12-3/TRBV12-4,TRBD1,once,13,CASSLTGTGELFF,TGTGCCAGCAGTTTGACAGGGACCGGGGAGCTGTTTTTT
TRBJ1-5,TRBV18,TRBD1,-,17,CASSHGTGQGSRQPQHF,TGTGCCAGCTCCCACGGCACGGGACAGGGGTCTCGTCAGCCCCAGCATTTT
TRBJ1-2,TRBV30,TRBD1,once,13,CAWRGGTGTGYTF,TGTGCCTGGAGGGGGGGGACAGGGACTGGCTACACCTTC
TRBJ1-2,TRBV2,-,-,11,CASRWSYGYTF,TGTGCCAGCAGATGGAGTTACGGCTACACCTTC
TRBJ1-5,TRBV28,TRBD1,-,16,CASSGDRFDSNQPQHF,TGTGCCAGCAGCGGGGACAGATTTGATAGCAATCAGCCCCAGCATTTT
TRBJ2-7,TRBV19,TRBD2,-,18,CASSIGGLAGGPLYEQYF,TGTGCCAGTAGTATAGGAGGTCTAGCGGGAGGGCCCCTCTACGAGCAGTACTTC
TRBJ2-2,TRBV5-6,-,-,14,CASSLGPGAGELFF,TGTGCCAGCAGCTTGGGGCCCGGGGCCGGGGAGCTGTTTTTT
TRBJ2-5,TRBV28,TRBD1,-,20,CASSEYGERGTAFGQETQYF,TGTGCCAGCAGTGAATATGGGGAGAGGGGGACAGCCTTCGGACAAGAGACCCAGTACTTC
TRBJ2-2,TRBV19,-,-,14,CASSIYRATGELFF,TGTGCCAGTAGTATCTACAGGGCTACCGGGGAGCTGTTTTTT
TRBJ2-5,TRBV19,TRBD1,-,15,CASSRGQAVRETQYF,TGTGCCAGTAGTAGGGGACAGGCAGTTCGTGAGACCCAGTACTTC
TRBJ2-5,TRBV2,TRBD1,-,15,CASRIMGQGQETQYF,TGTGCCAGCAGAATCATGGGACAGGGGCAAGAGACCCAGTACTTC
TRBJ1-5,TRBV7-8,-,-,16,CASSLTRATSNQPQHF,TGTGCCAGCAGCTTAACTAGGGCCACTAGCAATCAGCCCCAGCATTTT
TRBJ1-6,TRBV28,-,-,15,CASTWRGTGNSPLHF,TGTGCCAGCACCTGGAGGGGTACGGGTAATTCACCCCTCCACTTT
TRBJ1-6,TRBV9,-,-,15,CASSVEQGNNSPLHF,TGTGCCAGCAGCGTAGAGCAGGGAAATAATTCACCCCTCCACTTT
TRBJ1-6,TRBV30,TRBD1,-,13,CAWSTDRNSPLHF,TGTGCCTGGAGTACGGACAGGAATTCACCCCTCCACTTT
TRBJ1-1,TRBV27,-,-,14,CASRGTGPSTEAFF,TGTGCCAGCAGGGGAACAGGACCCTCCACTGAAGCTTTCTTT
TRBJ2-2,TRBV23-1,TRBD1,-,20,CASSHQLKKQGARWTGELFF,TGCGCCAGCAGTCACCAGCTAAAAAAACAGGGGGCGCGATGGACCGGGGAGCTGTTTTTT
TRBJ1-2,TRBV4-3,-,-,15,CASSQGAGEIYGYTF,TGCGCCAGCAGCCAAGGCGCAGGGGAGATCTATGGCTACACCTTC